The present T cell receptor (beta chain) was sequenced within a study of yellow fever vaccine responses in identical twins. TCRdb independently ran MiXCR on the RT-PCR reads; one entry per CDR3 protein. The table shows 2,000 to 2,500 distinct CDR3 sequences, with 60% to 80% occurring only once. The study's findings and limits: Twins reportedly mounted vaccine T cell responses that seemed partly convergent, partly personalized.

This CDR3 has 14 amino acids. CDR1 and CDR2 from the germline V gene are SQVTM and ANQGSEA. V lost 6 bases to trimming and J lost 0 bases, with 12 bases between them. This clonotype has a handful of counts. What it binds is not known. This TCR came from a woman under 30 who received the yellow fever vaccine. This sample comprised T cells from blood (PBMCs), unsorted or a sorted subset (not recorded which), obtained before or after yellow fever vaccination (not recorded which). The chain combines TRBV29-1 with TRBJ2-1, with D possibly being TRBD1 (5 bases). The CDR3 sequence is CSVPDISSYNEQFF. The CDR3 nucleotides are TGCAGCGTCCCGGACATCAGCTCCTACAATGAGCAGTTCTTC.